The 21 T cell receptor beta chains in this list originate from one sample, sequenced in a study of T cell repertoires in urothelial bladder cancer. Method: immunoSEQ multiplex PCR; TCRdb's copy keeps in-frame clones and lacks some. The top ten hold about 32% of the sample, which has about 9,000 clones, roughly 50% seen once. Sequencing was done on a sample of tumor-infiltrating cells from bladder cancer. All receptors come from a human donor with urothelial carcinoma.

J is TRBJ1-2 and V is TRBV21-1; the listed D gene, TRBD1, was not tested against the DNA. TRBV21-1 has pseudogene status. This CDR3 has 18 amino acids. The CDR3 here is CASSKDGRAGEANYGYTF. The CDR3 DNA is TGTGCCAGCAGCAAAGATGGCAGGGCCGGAGAAGCTAACTATGGCTACACCTTC.

V and J are TRBV2 and TRBJ1-1; the match to TRBD1 covers 7 bases. Germline CDR1 and CDR2: SNHLY and FYNNEI. Trimming cost V 0 bases and J 6 bases; bases outside gene matches: 16. The CDR3 consists of 18 residues. CDR3 sequence: CASSEALFQRGRLPEAFF. The CDR3 bases are TGTGCCAGCAGTGAAGCGCTTTTTCAGAGGGGGCGGTTACCTGAAGCTTTCTTT. The variable domain in full, with the rest retrieved from reference TRBV2 and TRBJ1-1, is EPEVTQTPSHQVTQMGQEVILRCVPISNHLYFYWYRQILGQKVEFLVSFYNNEISEKSEIFDDQFSVERPDGSNFTLKIRSTKLEDSAMYFCASSEALFQRGRLPEAFFGQGTRLTVV.

This chain joins TRBV7-2 and TRBJ1-3; 7 bases agree with TRBD1. Unmatched junction bases numbered 5, after V lost 5 bases and J lost 4 bases. CDR3 size: 14 residues. CDR1 is SGHTA and CDR2 is FQGNSA in the germline V gene. The CDR3 region has the DNA TGTGCCAGCAGCCCCAGGGGGGGCGGAAACACCATATATTTT. Translated, it gives CASSPRGGGNTIYF.

The chain carries TRBV2 and TRBJ2-5; possibly TRBD2 for D (7 bases). The CDR3 contains 15 residues. Trimming shortened V by 4 bases and J by 2 bases, and 14 bases separated the two germline ends. Germline CDR1 is SNHLY and CDR2 is FYNNEI. The CDR3 DNA reads TGTGCCAGCAGTGGAGACGGGGGGCGGCAAGAGACCCAGTACTTC. This sequence encodes CASSGDGGRQETQYF.

This CDR3 is CATSRDSGRRATDTQYF. CDR3 bases: TGTGCCACCAGCAGAGATTCGGGCAGGAGGGCCACAGATACGCAGTATTTT. The chain joins TRBV15 to TRBJ2-3, with D possibly being TRBD2 (6 bases). Germline CDR1 LNHNV, CDR2 YYDKDF (reference sequence). The CDR3 has 17 residues. V lost 0 bases and J lost 2, with 15 bases in between.

The chain couples TRBV7-8 to TRBJ2-2; unclear D gene. Per germline, CDR1 SGHVS and CDR2 FQNEAQ. V was cut by 5 bases and J by 6 bases, with 10 bases left in between. CDR3 size: 13 residues. The CDR3 spells CASSTYPPGELFF. The CDR3, as DNA: TGTGCCAGCAGCACCTACCCCCCCGGGGAGCTGTTTTTT.

The chain is built from TRBV19 and TRBJ1-5; D gene uncertain. Germline CDR1 LNHDA, CDR2 SQIVND (reference sequence). The CDR3 is made up of 16 amino acids. Trimming left V 2 bases short and J 0 bases short, with 11 bases between. CDR3 region: CASSIRLGYSNQPQHF. The CDR3 DNA reads TGTGCCAGTAGTATAAGGTTAGGTTATAGCAATCAGCCCCAGCATTTT.

This clone was recorded at least ten times. Written as DNA, the CDR3 is TGTGCCAGCAGCCCGAGGGATGAGCAGTTCTTC. As protein: CASSPRDEQFF. This chain uses TRBV5-5 with TRBJ2-1; D is perhaps TRBD2 (5 bases). Trimming removed 4 bases from V and 8 bases from J, with 7 bases in between. The germline CDR1 and CDR2 sequences are SGHKS and YYEKEE (reference sequence). The CDR3 length is 11 residues.

This clone was observed a handful of times. This rearrangement joins TRBV4-3 to TRBJ1-6, with no clear D. Germline lookup yields CDR1 LGHNA and CDR2 YSLEER. There are 17 residues in the CDR3. Trimming took off 3 bases at V and 0 bases at J, with 12 bases between the two ends. The CDR3 bases are TGCGCCAGCAGCCATGCAGTGGGAAGCTCCTATAATTCACCCCTCCACTTT. Translation: CASSHAVGSSYNSPLHF.

The chain carries TRBV18 and TRBJ2-7; D is ambiguous. The CDR3 has 14 residues. Germline lookup yields CDR1 KGHSH and CDR2 LQKENI. V was cut by 4 bases and J by 0 bases, with 10 bases left in between. This chain's CDR3 is CASSLGQVSYEQYF. CDR3 DNA sequence: TGTGCCAGCTCACTAGGGCAGGTCTCCTACGAGCAGTACTTC.

This clone was observed a few times. J is TRBJ2-2 and V is TRBV7-9; no firm D call. The V gene's germline CDR1 is SEHNR and CDR2 FQNEAQ (reference sequence). Trimming pared 1 base from V and 0 bases from J, leaving 6 bases between. This CDR3 is built from 15 residues. This CDR3 is CASSLVPPNTGELFF. In DNA form, the CDR3 reads TGTGCCAGCAGCTTAGTACCACCGAACACCGGGGAGCTGTTTTTT.

This clone was detected a few times. CDR3 nucleotide sequence: TGTGCCAGCAGCGGTGAATGGGACAGGGGACAGCCCCAGCATTTT. It codes for CASSGEWDRGQPQHF. The gene calls are TRBV7-9 and TRBJ1-5; 10 bases map to TRBD1. Germline values: CDR1 SEHNR, CDR2 FQNEAQ (reference sequence). The CDR3 totals 15 residues. Trimming took 5 bases from V and 7 from J; bases not matched to a gene: 8.

This chain uses TRBV7-6 with TRBJ2-1; no clear D gene. Trimming pared 5 bases from V and 0 bases from J, leaving 8 bases between. Per germline, CDR1 SGHVS and CDR2 FNYEAQ. The CDR3 is made up of 14 amino acids. The chain's CDR3 is CASSTPNSYNEQFF. DNA of the CDR3: TGTGCCAGCAGCACCCCGAACTCCTACAATGAGCAGTTCTTC. Complete variable domain (other parts from reference TRBV7-6 and TRBJ2-1): GAGVSQSPRYKVTKRGQDVALRCDPISGHVSLYWYRQALGQGPEFLTYFNYEAQQDKSGLPNDRFSAERPEGSISTLTIQRTEQRDSAMYRCASSTPNSYNEQFFGPGTRLTVL.

This clone was found a few times. The chain combines TRBV10-1 with TRBJ2-7; D unresolved. The V and J ends lost 3 bases and 2 bases respectively, with 20 bases between them. The CDR3 runs 17 residues. In germline, CDR1 is WNHNN, CDR2 SYGVQD (reference sequence). The DNA for the CDR3 is TGCGCCAGCAGTGACCGCGCGACTGGGCAAGGGACCTACGAGCAGTACTTC. Residues: CASSDRATGQGTYEQYF.

This rearrangement joins TRBV4-3 to TRBJ1-3; no clear D gene. Germline-derived CDR1 and CDR2 are LGHNA and YSLEER. V lost 0 bases and J lost 4, with 10 bases in between. This CDR3 spans 15 amino acids. The CDR3 loop is CASSQEEAHGNTIYF. The CDR3, as DNA: TGCGCCAGCAGCCAAGAGGAGGCCCACGGAAACACCATATATTTT.

The chain has TRBV6-1 and TRBJ1-1; the D is unclear. The CDR3 consists of 14 residues. Germline CDR1 is MNHNS and CDR2 is SASEGT. V gave up 3 bases and J gave up 2 bases, with 10 bases separating them. The CDR3 reads CASSDVLPNTEAFF. CDR3 in DNA: TGTGCCAGCAGTGACGTGTTGCCCAACACTGAAGCTTTCTTT.

The rearrangement joins TRBV7-8 to TRBJ1-1; D gene unclear. Trimming pared 2 bases from V and 1 base from J, leaving 11 bases between. Germline V gives CDR1 SGHVS, CDR2 FQNEAQ. The CDR3 extends over 15 amino acids. CDR3 residues: CASSLFWAANTEAFF. The CDR3, as DNA: TGTGCCAGCAGCTTATTTTGGGCAGCGAACACTGAAGCTTTCTTT.

The V gene is TRBV19, the J gene TRBJ1-5; D gene ambiguous. The CDR3 has 15 residues. Germline lookup yields CDR1 LNHDA and CDR2 SQIVND (reference sequence). V was pared by 3 bases and J by 4 bases, with 13 bases between. In DNA, the CDR3 is TGTGCCAGTAGTATTCGGTCCGACCAGAATCAGCCCCAGCATTTT. Translation gives CASSIRSDQNQPQHF.

The chain carries TRBV19 and TRBJ1-2; D not certain. Germline CDR1 LNHDA, CDR2 SQIVND (reference sequence). The V end lost 6 bases, the J end lost 1 base, and 15 bases lay between the germline ends. The CDR3 extends over 15 amino acids. CDR3: CASSRQWGNNYGYTF. As DNA, the CDR3 is TGTGCCAGTAGCCGTCAGTGGGGAAATAACTATGGCTACACCTTC.

This clone was observed once. The chain has TRBV20-1 and TRBJ1-2, with unresolved D. The germline V and J ends were trimmed by 5 bases and 8 bases, with 9 bases remaining between them. The CDR3 runs 10 residues. Germline CDR1 DFQATT, CDR2 SNEGSKA (reference sequence). Here the CDR3 reads CSARTGGYTF. CDR3 bases: TGCAGTGCTCGGACCGGGGGCTACACCTTC.

V usage is TRBV11-2 and J usage is TRBJ2-7; 10 positions match TRBD1. Germline values: CDR1 SGHAT, CDR2 FQNNGV. The trim removed 5 bases at V and 2 bases at J, leaving 6 bases unmatched. The CDR3 covers 15 residues. The CDR3 reads CASSPGQGTTYEQYF. CDR3 bases: TGTGCCAGCAGCCCGGGACAGGGGACCACCTACGAGCAGTACTTC. The variable domain in full, with the rest retrieved from reference TRBV11-2 and TRBJ2-7, is EAGVAQSPRYKIIEKRQSVAFWCNPISGHATLYWYQQILGQGPKLLIQFQNNGVVDDSQLPKDRFSAERLKGVDSTLKIQPAKLEDSAVYLCASSPGQGTTYEQYFGPGTRLTVT.